These 28 T cell receptor beta chains were sequenced from one sample in a study of T cell changes during pregnancy in multiple sclerosis (dated by TCRdb to the late 2010s). The library was produced with the immunoSEQ multiplex PCR assay. TCRdb's version of the immuneACCESS table is confined to in-frame rearrangements and falls short of the full clone set. An unresolved V gene accounts for under half of the shortfall where checked; the remainder is of unknown origin. In this sample the table shows around 74,000 clones, about 88% of which occur a single time. Approximately 3.5% of the sample lies in the top ten. Sequencing used peripheral blood, obtained before pregnancy. These receptors originate from a female donor with multiple sclerosis, enrolled in a pregnancy study.

The chain joins TRBV4-1 to TRBJ1-2; unclear D gene. V was shortened by 4 bases and J by 5 bases, with 26 bases between the two germline ends. Germline V gives CDR1 MGHRA, CDR2 YSYEKL. The CDR3 has 18 residues. DNA of the CDR3: TGCGCCAGCAGCCCCTCCTTTTTGGGGAGTCCTGAAGGTTATGGCTACACCTTC. Translation: CASSPSFLGSPEGYGYTF.

The genes are TRBV5-1 and TRBJ1-2; tentative D call: TRBD1 (6 bases). Germline V gives CDR1 SGHRS, CDR2 YFSETQ. The V gene lost 0 bases and the J gene lost 9 bases, with 9 bases spanning the gap. The length of the CDR3 is 12 residues. The CDR3 sequence is CASSLDQGSYTF. The CDR3 bases are TGCGCCAGCAGCTTGGATCAGGGGAGCTACACCTTC.

The chain recombines TRBV6-4 with TRBJ2-1; weak D call: TRBD1 (6 bases). Trimming removed 5 bases from V and 10 bases from J, with 18 bases in between. This CDR3 spans 14 amino acids. The germline CDR1 and CDR2 sequences are MRHNA and SNTAGT. In DNA, the CDR3 is TGTGCCAGCAGTACAGGGTTGTTCTCGGTGGAGCAGTTCTTC. This codes for CASSTGLFSVEQFF.

The V and J genes are TRBV30 and TRBJ1-1, with D possibly being TRBD1 (5 bases). This CDR3 region has 14 residues. Germline V gene sequence: CDR1 GTSNPN, CDR2 SVGIG (reference sequence). Trimming stripped 2 bases from V and 8 bases from J, with 18 bases between. CDR3 sequence (DNA): TGTGCCTGGAGTAGGGTCTCCACAGGCATGGAAGCTTTCTTT. Translated: CAWSRVSTGMEAFF.

The chain links TRBV5-1 to TRBJ2-3; TRBD1 aligns across 7 bases. The CDR3 totals 13 residues. CDR1 is SGHRS and CDR2 is YFSETQ in the germline V gene. Trimming removed 8 bases from V and 0 bases from J; junction bases left unmatched: 3. CDR3 sequence reads: CASRTGSTDTQYF. The CDR3 nucleotides are TGCGCCAGTCGGACAGGAAGCACAGATACGCAGTATTTT. The whole variable domain, filled in from reference TRBV5-1 and TRBJ2-3, reads KAGVTQTPRYLIKTRGQQVTLSCSPISGHRSVSWYQQTPGQGLQFLFEYFSETQRNKGNFPGRFSGRQFSNSRSEMNVSTLELGDSALYLCASRTGSTDTQYFGPGTRLTVL.

The gene calls are TRBV4-2 and TRBJ2-7, with 15 bases aligning to TRBD2. The CDR3 is 17 amino acids. Losses at the gene ends were 4 bases for V and 2 bases for J; bases not matched to a gene: 6. Germline CDR1 and CDR2: LGHNA and YNFKEQ. The CDR3 loop reads CASSLRTSGGEAYEQYF. CDR3 in DNA: TGTGCCAGCAGCCTTCGGACTAGCGGGGGGGAAGCCTACGAGCAGTACTTC.

The J gene is TRBJ2-3, the V gene TRBV19, with 8 bases that match TRBD2. There are 14 residues in the CDR3. V gave up 6 bases and J gave up 1 base; unmatched junction bases: 3. Germline V CDR1 and CDR2: LNHDA, SQIVND (reference sequence). CDR3 sequence reads: CASRGREGTDTQYF. DNA of the CDR3: TGTGCCAGTAGGGGGCGGGAGGGCACAGATACGCAGTATTTT.

V usage is TRBV19 and J usage is TRBJ2-3; 10 nucleotides line up with TRBD1. Germline V lookup: CDR1 LNHDA, CDR2 SQIVND (reference sequence). The CDR3 extends over 20 amino acids. Germline trimming cut 3 bases from V and 1 base from J; bases unmatched to any gene: 16. The CDR3 sequence: CASSMYAGTGEGLGTDTQYF. CDR3 nucleotides: TGTGCCAGTAGTATGTACGCCGGGACAGGGGAAGGGTTGGGCACAGATACGCAGTATTTT.

J is TRBJ1-1 and V is TRBV7-2; 10 positions agree with TRBD1. With V trimmed by 6 bases and J by 11 bases, 9 bases remained unmatched. Germline V gene sequence: CDR1 SGHTA, CDR2 FQGNSA. This CDR3 spans 13 amino acids. Written as DNA, the CDR3 is TGTGCCAGCAGGCCTCCCCCGGGACAGGGGGCTTTCTTT. Protein product: CASRPPPGQGAFF.

This sequence joins TRBV27 and TRBJ1-2; the match to TRBD1 covers 11 bases. V shed 6 bases and J 4 bases; nucleotides not matched to a gene: 10. The germline CDR1 and CDR2 sequences are MNHEY and SMNVEV (reference sequence). This CDR3 contains 16 residues. CDR3 in amino acids: CASSRRGTGGAYGYTF. The CDR3 bases are TGTGCCAGCAGCCGGCGGGGGACAGGGGGAGCCTATGGCTACACCTTC.

The chain employs TRBV7-9 and TRBJ2-4; D may be TRBD1 (5 bases). This CDR3 has 13 amino acids. Between the trimmed V and J ends, which lost 8 bases and 6 bases, there was a span of 14 bases. Germline V gives CDR1 SEHNR, CDR2 FQNEAQ (reference sequence). The CDR3 reads CASAETVPNIQYF. CDR3 in DNA: TGTGCCAGCGCCGAGACAGTCCCAAACATTCAGTACTTC.

The gene calls are TRBV7-9 and TRBJ1-6; D is uncertain. The germline V gene encodes CDR1 SEHNR and CDR2 FQNEAQ (reference sequence). V lost 1 base to trimming and J lost 4 bases, with 14 bases between them. This CDR3 is 17 amino acids long. CDR3 sequence: CASSLERTPMYNSPLHF. CDR3 nucleotide sequence: TGTGCCAGCAGCTTAGAACGGACTCCCATGTATAATTCACCCCTCCACTTT.

V gene TRBV5-6 combines with J gene TRBJ2-7; D remains ambiguous. The V gene lost 0 bases and the J gene lost 6 bases, with 4 bases spanning the gap. Germline assignment: CDR1 SGHDT and CDR2 YYEEEE. This CDR3 is 11 amino acids long. The CDR3 region has the DNA TGTGCCAGCAGCTTGGCTCTCGAGCAGTACTTC. Encoded protein: CASSLALEQYF.

About this clone itself: Other DNA sequences in this specimen translate into the identical CDR3. The V gene is TRBV5-6, the J gene TRBJ2-3; 7 nucleotides line up with TRBD2. V lost 2 bases to trimming and J lost 3 bases; unmatched junction nucleotides: 3. CDR3 length: 14 residues. CDR1 is SGHDT and CDR2 is YYEEEE in the germline V gene. CDR3 amino acids: CASSLPGGTDTQYF. The CDR3 DNA reads as TGTGCCAGCAGCTTACCGGGAGGTACAGATACGCAGTATTTT. The full variable domain, in which reference TRBV5-6 and TRBJ2-3 provide the parts outside the CDR3, is DAGVTQSPTHLIKTRGQQVTLRCSPKSGHDTVSWYQQALGQGPQFIFQYYEEEERQRGNFPDRFSGHQFPNYSSELNVNALLLGDSALYLCASSLPGGTDTQYFGPGTRLTVL.

The chain links TRBV30 to TRBJ1-5; possibly TRBD1 for D (5 bases). The ends were cut back, 2 bases at V and 5 bases at J, with 10 bases in the middle. Per the germline V gene, CDR1 is GTSNPN and CDR2 is SVGIG (reference sequence). The CDR3 covers 13 residues. CDR3 region: CAWSMGRDQPQHF. The CDR3 nucleotides are TGTGCCTGGAGTATGGGCAGGGATCAGCCCCAGCATTTT.

The V and J genes are TRBV7-2 and TRBJ1-2; no clear D gene. This CDR3 comprises 12 residues. Per germline, CDR1 SGHTA and CDR2 FQGNSA. V lost 5 bases, J lost 8 bases, and 12 bases lay in between. CDR3 sequence (DNA): TGTGCCAGCAGCGATCTTCGAGGGGGCTACACCTTC. It yields the protein CASSDLRGGYTF.

The chain joins TRBV9 to TRBJ2-1, with 9 bases matching TRBD2. V shed 2 bases, J shed 4 bases, and the junction held 7 bases outside the gene matches. The CDR3 is 16 residues long. Germline-derived CDR1 and CDR2 are SGDLS and YYNGEE. As DNA, the CDR3 is TGTGCCAGCAGCGTTTTAGCGGGAGTGGTGTACAATGAGCAGTTCTTC. Its translation is CASSVLAGVVYNEQFF.

The CDR3 is CASSASLFAETQYF. The CDR3 nucleotides are TGTGCCAGCAGTGCCTCTCTTTTCGCGGAGACCCAGTACTTC. V and J are TRBV2 and TRBJ2-5; D is uncertain. Trimming took 4 bases from V and 5 from J, leaving 14 bases between them. Germline CDR1 is SNHLY and CDR2 is FYNNEI. The CDR3 contains 14 residues.

The chain is built from TRBV28 and TRBJ2-7; no reliable D call. The CDR3 extends over 13 amino acids. V was cut by 3 bases and J by 6 bases, with 12 bases left in between. From germline, CDR1 is MDHEN and CDR2 SYDVKM. This CDR3 is CASSFIRDREQYF. The CDR3 DNA is TGTGCCAGCAGTTTCATACGAGATCGCGAGCAGTACTTC.

The V call is TRBV5-6, the J call TRBJ2-1; the D gene is possibly TRBD1 (5 bases). Germline V gene lookup returns CDR1 SGHDT and CDR2 YYEEEE. V was shortened by 3 bases and J by 9 bases, with 13 bases between the two germline ends. The CDR3 has 13 amino acids. This CDR3 is CASSWMQGGEQFF. CDR3 sequence (DNA): TGTGCCAGCAGCTGGATGCAGGGTGGTGAGCAGTTCTTC.

The chain employs TRBV5-6 and TRBJ1-2; no clear D gene. Germline assignment: CDR1 SGHDT and CDR2 YYEEEE. With 5 bases removed from V and 5 bases from J, the gap between germline ends came to 7 bases. The CDR3 has 11 residues. The chain's CDR3 is CASSLNYGYTF. The CDR3 nucleotides read TGTGCCAGCAGTCTAAATTATGGCTACACCTTC. Together with reference TRBV5-6 and TRBJ1-2, the CDR3 gives the full variable domain: DAGVTQSPTHLIKTRGQQVTLRCSPKSGHDTVSWYQQALGQGPQFIFQYYEEEERQRGNFPDRFSGHQFPNYSSELNVNALLLGDSALYLCASSLNYGYTFGSGTRLTVV.

The chain is built from TRBV5-1 and TRBJ1-2; maybe TRBD1 (6 bases). The germline V and J ends were trimmed by 3 bases and 2 bases, with 17 bases remaining between them. This CDR3 spans 16 amino acids. The germline V gene has CDR1 SGHRS and CDR2 YFSETQ. The chain's CDR3 is CASSSTMGTPNYGYTF. The CDR3 bases are TGCGCCAGCAGCTCAACCATGGGGACACCCAACTATGGCTACACCTTC.

The rearrangement joins TRBV29-1 to TRBJ2-1; 10 bases align to TRBD2. The germline CDR1 and CDR2 sequences are SQVTM and ANQGSEA. CDR3 length: 17 residues. Here the CDR3 DNA reads TGCAGTTACCCGGGGGGACTAGCGAGAGGCTCCTACAATGAGCAGTTCTTC. Translation gives CSYPGGLARGSYNEQFF.

The J gene is TRBJ2-1, the V gene TRBV6-1; tentative D call: TRBD2 (5 bases). The CDR3 consists of 18 residues. Germline V gene data show CDR1 as MNHNS and CDR2 as SASEGT. V lost 1 base to trimming and J lost 1 base, with 17 bases between them. The CDR3: CASSEGRGSLVSYNEQFF. The CDR3 region has the DNA TGTGCCAGCAGTGAAGGGAGAGGGTCACTAGTTTCCTACAATGAGCAGTTCTTC.

The V and J genes are TRBV27 and TRBJ1-5; 7 bases line up with TRBD1. CDR1 is MNHEY and CDR2 is SMNVEV in the germline V gene (reference sequence). V lost 3 bases to trimming and J lost 0 bases; unmatched junction nucleotides: 2. The CDR3 extends over 15 amino acids. DNA for the CDR3: TGTGCCAGCAGTTTGGAGGGGGCTAGCAATCAGCCCCAGCATTTT. Translating it yields CASSLEGASNQPQHF.

The chain has TRBV7-8 and TRBJ2-1; 8 nucleotides agree with TRBD1. The germline gives CDR1 SGHVS, CDR2 FQNEAQ. J was trimmed by 2 bases and V by 5 bases; bases with no gene match: 17. The CDR3 totals 19 residues. As DNA, the CDR3 is TGTGCCAGCAGCAGCACCTTCATGGACAGGGCAGGGGCCTACAATGAGCAGTTCTTC. Its protein product is CASSSTFMDRAGAYNEQFF.

This clone was seen a single time. CDR3 sequence (DNA): TGCGCCAGCAGCCAAGATGTAGCTAGCGGGCTGAGCACAGATACGCAGTATTTT. As protein: CASSQDVASGLSTDTQYF. The rearrangement joins TRBV4-1 to TRBJ2-3, with 8 bases identical to TRBD2. Trimming took 0 bases from V and 0 from J; bases not matched to a gene: 8. The length of the CDR3 is 18 residues. CDR1 is MGHRA and CDR2 is YSYEKL in the germline V gene.

Judged by abundance, this clone is medium-sized. J is TRBJ1-1 and V is TRBV6-6, with D uncertain. This CDR3 comprises 14 residues. Germline assignment: CDR1 MNHNY and CDR2 SVGAGI (reference sequence). With 5 bases removed from V and 4 bases from J, the gap between germline ends came to 14 bases. The CDR3 DNA follows: TGTGCCAGCAGTACCCCCGGAGGCGTCACTGAAGCTTTCTTT. It is translated as CASSTPGGVTEAFF.